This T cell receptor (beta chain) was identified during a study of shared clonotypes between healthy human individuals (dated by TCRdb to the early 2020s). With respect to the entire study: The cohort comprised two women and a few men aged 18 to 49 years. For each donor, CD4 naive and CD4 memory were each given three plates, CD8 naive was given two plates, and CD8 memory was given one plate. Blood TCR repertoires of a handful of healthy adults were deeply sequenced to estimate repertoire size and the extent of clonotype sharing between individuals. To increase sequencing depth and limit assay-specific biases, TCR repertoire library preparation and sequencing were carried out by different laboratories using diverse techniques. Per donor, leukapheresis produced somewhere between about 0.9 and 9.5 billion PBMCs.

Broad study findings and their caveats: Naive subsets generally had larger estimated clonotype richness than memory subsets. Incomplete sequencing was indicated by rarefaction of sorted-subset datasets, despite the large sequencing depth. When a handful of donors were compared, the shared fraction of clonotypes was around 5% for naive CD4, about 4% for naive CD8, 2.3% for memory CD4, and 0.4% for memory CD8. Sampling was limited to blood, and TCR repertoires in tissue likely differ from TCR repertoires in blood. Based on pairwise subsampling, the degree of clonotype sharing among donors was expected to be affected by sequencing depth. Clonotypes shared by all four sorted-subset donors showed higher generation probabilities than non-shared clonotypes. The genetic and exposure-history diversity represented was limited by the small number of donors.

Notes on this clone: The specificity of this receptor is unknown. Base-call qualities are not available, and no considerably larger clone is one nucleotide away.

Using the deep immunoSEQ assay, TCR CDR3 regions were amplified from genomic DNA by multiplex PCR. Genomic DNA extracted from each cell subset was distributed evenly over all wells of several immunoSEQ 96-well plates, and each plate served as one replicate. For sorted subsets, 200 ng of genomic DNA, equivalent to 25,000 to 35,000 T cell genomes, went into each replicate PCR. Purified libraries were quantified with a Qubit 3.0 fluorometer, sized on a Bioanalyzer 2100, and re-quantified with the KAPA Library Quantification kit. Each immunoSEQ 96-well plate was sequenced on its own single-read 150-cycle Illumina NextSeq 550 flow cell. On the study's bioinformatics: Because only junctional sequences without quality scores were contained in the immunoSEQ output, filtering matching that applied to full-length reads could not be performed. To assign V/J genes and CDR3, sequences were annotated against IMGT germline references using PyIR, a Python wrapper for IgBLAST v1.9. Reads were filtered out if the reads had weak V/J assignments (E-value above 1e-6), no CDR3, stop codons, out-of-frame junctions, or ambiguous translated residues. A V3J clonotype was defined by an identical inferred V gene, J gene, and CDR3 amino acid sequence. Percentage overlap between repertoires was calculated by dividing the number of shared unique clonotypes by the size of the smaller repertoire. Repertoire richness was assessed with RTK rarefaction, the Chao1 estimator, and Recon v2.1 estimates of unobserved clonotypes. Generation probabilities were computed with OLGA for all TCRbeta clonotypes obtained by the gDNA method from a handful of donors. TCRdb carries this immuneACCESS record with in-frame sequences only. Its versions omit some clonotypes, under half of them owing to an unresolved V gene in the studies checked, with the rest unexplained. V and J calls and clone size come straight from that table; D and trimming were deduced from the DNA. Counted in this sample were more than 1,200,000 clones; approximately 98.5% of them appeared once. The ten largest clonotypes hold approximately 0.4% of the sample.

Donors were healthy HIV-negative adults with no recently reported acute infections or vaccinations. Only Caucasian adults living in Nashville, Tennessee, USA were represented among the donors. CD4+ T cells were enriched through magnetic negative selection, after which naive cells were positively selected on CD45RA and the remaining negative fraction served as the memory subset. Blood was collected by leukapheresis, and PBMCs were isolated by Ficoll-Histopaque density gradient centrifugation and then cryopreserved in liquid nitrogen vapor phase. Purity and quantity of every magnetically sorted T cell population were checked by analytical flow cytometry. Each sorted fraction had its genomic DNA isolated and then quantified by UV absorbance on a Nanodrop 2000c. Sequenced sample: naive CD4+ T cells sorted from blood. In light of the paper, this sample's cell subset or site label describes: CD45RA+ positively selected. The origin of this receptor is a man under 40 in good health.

The CDR3 protein sequence reads: CASSQELPSLTGGRGTEAFF. The nucleotides read TGTGCCAGCAGCCAAGAACTGCCCAGTCTGACAGGGGGCAGGGGCACTGAAGCTTTCTTT. This sequence uses TRBV7-6 and TRBJ1-1, with TRBD1 identical over 10 junction bases. The germline V gene supplies CDR1 SGHVS and CDR2 FNYEAQ. The CDR3 numbers 20 residues from cysteine through phenylalanine. The only DNA kept is the CDR3, 60 bases in frame from the first base. Trimmed from V: 5 bases; trimmed from J: 4 bases; junction bases lacking a gene match: 22.